Following are 29 T cell receptor beta chains from one sample sequenced in a study of OX40 agonist ivuxolimab in advanced cancers. Assay: immunoSEQ multiplex PCR; the TCRdb copy retains only in-frame clones and omits some. Of some 37,000 clones listed, 88% are singletons. The specimen was CD4+ or CD8+ T cells sorted from blood, collected in a trial of the OX40 agonist ivuxolimab. Source of these receptors: an adult with an advanced solid tumor such as melanoma, head and neck, liver or kidney cancer.

The chain joins TRBV5-4 to TRBJ2-5, with D perhaps being TRBD1 or TRBD2 (6 bases each). V was pared by 3 bases and J by 2 bases, with 17 bases between. Germline CDR1 and CDR2: SGHNT and YYREEE (reference sequence). The CDR3 is made up of 16 amino acids. CDR3 loop: CASSWRGFGVQETQYF. DNA for the CDR3: TGTGCCAGCAGCTGGAGGGGGTTCGGCGTACAAGAGACCCAGTACTTC.

Relative to its sample, this clone is medium-sized (0.01 to 0.1%). The V and J genes are TRBV28 and TRBJ1-5; TRBD1 might be the D (5 bases). Germline V gene lookup returns CDR1 MDHEN and CDR2 SYDVKM. CDR3 length equals 14 residues. Deletions cut 7 bases from V and 3 bases from J, with 13 bases between. The CDR3 reads CASNQDGTNQPQHF. The CDR3 nucleotides read TGTGCCAGCAACCAGGACGGGACCAATCAGCCCCAGCATTTT.

The chain recombines TRBV19 with TRBJ2-7; weak D call: TRBD2 (5 bases). With 3 bases removed from V and 5 bases from J, the gap between germline ends came to 8 bases. There are 12 residues in the CDR3. Per germline, CDR1 LNHDA and CDR2 SQIVND (reference sequence). The DNA of the CDR3 is TGTGCCAGTAGTATGTCCGGGGACGAGCAGTACTTC. This gives the protein CASSMSGDEQYF. The full variable domain, with the rest looked up from reference TRBV19 and TRBJ2-7, is DGGITQSPKYLFRKEGQNVTLSCEQNLNHDAMYWYRQDPGQGLRLIYYSQIVNDFQKGDIAEGYSVSREKKESFPLTVTSAQKNPTAFYLCASSMSGDEQYFGPGTRLTVT.

The table lists this clone with a count of one. The V and J genes are TRBV4-1 and TRBJ2-1; 12 nucleotides align to TRBD2. Germline V gives CDR1 MGHRA, CDR2 YSYEKL. Trimming cost V 5 bases and J 3 bases; bases outside gene matches: 2. CDR3 size: 15 residues. CDR3 bases: TGCGCCAGCAGCTGGACTAGCGGGAACTACAATGAGCAGTTCTTC. Translated: CASSWTSGNYNEQFF.

The chain joins TRBV9 to TRBJ2-3; 12 bases agree with TRBD2. V trimming: 0 bases; J trimming: 8 bases; junction bases outside the gene matches: 7. Germline V gives CDR1 SGDLS, CDR2 YYNGEE. This CDR3 is built from 16 residues. The CDR3, as DNA: TGTGCCAGCAGCGTAGGACTAGCGGGAGAAGGTGTTACGCAGTATTTT. It encodes CASSVGLAGEGVTQYF.

The chain combines TRBV4-1 with TRBJ2-5; TRBD2 is a possible D gene (6 bases). V shed 0 bases and J shed 2 bases, with 16 bases lying between them. Looked up from germline, CDR1 is MGHRA and CDR2 is YSYEKL. This CDR3 is 17 amino acids long. The CDR3 bases are TGCGCCAGCAGCCAAGAGGTCTTTAGCGGATTGCAAGAGACCCAGTACTTC. Its translation: CASSQEVFSGLQETQYF.

This chain connects TRBV27 to TRBJ2-1, with D tentatively TRBD2 (5 bases). Between the trimmed V and J ends, which lost 3 bases and 7 bases, there was a span of 7 bases. Germline V gene lookup returns CDR1 MNHEY and CDR2 SMNVEV (reference sequence). There are 12 residues in the CDR3. The CDR3 here is CASSFTGNEQFF. For the CDR3, the DNA is TGTGCCAGCAGTTTTACGGGGAATGAGCAGTTCTTC.

V and J are TRBV6-5 and TRBJ2-1, with 9 bases identical to TRBD1. With 8 bases clipped from V and 0 bases from J, the junction kept 5 bases outside the gene matches. The CDR3 runs to 15 residues. CDR1 and CDR2 (germline): MNHEY, SVGAGI. CDR3 residues: CASGTGMSSYNEQFF. The CDR3 nucleotides read TGTGCCAGCGGGACAGGGATGAGCTCCTACAATGAGCAGTTCTTC.

The CDR3 spells CASSLYTGTKDGYTF. Written as DNA, the CDR3 is TGTGCCAGCAGCTTGTACACCGGGACAAAAGATGGCTACACCTTC. The chain uses TRBV11-1 and TRBJ1-2, with a weak D call TRBD1 (6 bases). V was shortened by 3 bases and J by 6 bases, with 17 bases between the two germline ends. This CDR3 is built from 15 residues. Germline V gives CDR1 SGHAT, CDR2 FQDESV (reference sequence).

V is TRBV6-6 and J is TRBJ2-1; D not resolved. Germline CDR1 and CDR2: MNHNY and SVGAGI (reference sequence). This CDR3 contains 11 residues. The germline V and J ends were trimmed by 6 bases and 7 bases, with 7 bases remaining between them. CDR3 nucleotides: TGTGCCAGCAGAACTACGAATGAGCAGTTCTTC. Translation: CASRTTNEQFF.

V is TRBV19 and J is TRBJ1-1, with a tentative D call TRBD1 (6 bases). The CDR3 length is 12 residues. Germline V gene data show CDR1 as LNHDA and CDR2 as SQIVND (reference sequence). V lost 7 bases and J lost 5, with 11 bases in between. CDR3 nucleotide sequence: TGTGCCAGTATGGGGGGCTATACTGAAGCTTTCTTT. Translation gives CASMGGYTEAFF. The entire variable domain, with the rest obtained from reference TRBV19 and TRBJ1-1, is as follows: DGGITQSPKYLFRKEGQNVTLSCEQNLNHDAMYWYRQDPGQGLRLIYYSQIVNDFQKGDIAEGYSVSREKKESFPLTVTSAQKNPTAFYLCASMGGYTEAFFGQGTRLTVV.

This rearrangement joins TRBV7-8 to TRBJ2-1; 16 bases line up with TRBD2. V shed 5 bases, J shed 0 bases, and the junction held 4 bases outside the gene matches. The CDR3 is 18 residues long. Germline loops: CDR1 SGHVS, CDR2 FQNEAQ. The CDR3 DNA reads TGTGCCAGCAGCACGGGACTAGCGGGAGGGCCCTCCTACAATGAGCAGTTCTTC. The encoded protein is CASSTGLAGGPSYNEQFF. Variable domain in full (rest from reference TRBV7-8 and TRBJ2-1): GAGVSQSPRYKVAKRGQDVALRCDPISGHVSLFWYQQALGQGPEFLTYFQNEAQLDKSGLPSDRFFAERPEGSVSTLKIQRTQQEDSAVYLCASSTGLAGGPSYNEQFFGPGTRLTVL.

CDR3 bases: TGTGCCACCAGCAGAGACCGGACAGGGGGCTACAATGAGCAGTTCTTC. Residues: CATSRDRTGGYNEQFF. The chain joins TRBV15 to TRBJ2-1; 10 bases align to TRBD1. Per germline, CDR1 LNHNV and CDR2 YYDKDF (reference sequence). The CDR3 covers 16 residues. V was clipped by 0 bases and J by 3 bases; unmatched bases: 2. Supplemented by reference TRBV15 and TRBJ2-1, the full variable domain reads DAMVIQNPRYQVTQFGKPVTLSCSQTLNHNVMYWYQQKSSQAPKLLFHYYDKDFNNEADTPDNFQSRRPNTSFCFLDIRSPGLGDTAMYLCATSRDRTGGYNEQFFGPGTRLTVL.

The chain employs TRBV7-9 and TRBJ2-7; 11 nucleotides match TRBD1. V gave up 1 base and J gave up 5 bases; unmatched junction bases: 4. There are 15 residues in the CDR3. Germline lookup yields CDR1 SEHNR and CDR2 FQNEAQ (reference sequence). The CDR3 region is CASSLEGQGDHEQYF. The CDR3 DNA reads as TGTGCCAGCAGCTTAGAGGGACAGGGGGACCACGAGCAGTACTTC. The full variable domain, its missing parts supplied by reference TRBV7-9 and TRBJ2-7, is DTGVSQNPRHKITKRGQNVTFRCDPISEHNRLYWYRQTLGQGPEFLTYFQNEAQLEKSRLLSDRFSAERPKGSFSTLEIQRTEQGDSAMYLCASSLEGQGDHEQYFGPGTRLTVT.

The chain uses TRBV6-5 and TRBJ2-6; tentative D call: TRBD1 (5 bases). Germline V gene sequence: CDR1 MNHEY, CDR2 SVGAGI. Trimming left V 5 bases short and J 4 bases short, with 12 bases between. The CDR3 totals 15 residues. CDR3 coding DNA: TGTGCCAGCAGTGTATGGGGCTCCGGGGCCAACGTCCTGACTTTC. Translated, it gives CASSVWGSGANVLTF.

This clone was seen only a few times. The gene calls are TRBV27 and TRBJ2-3; a possible D gene is TRBD2 (5 bases). Germline CDR1 reads MNHEY; CDR2 reads SMNVEV (reference sequence). Trimming removed 4 bases at V and 5 bases at J, with 19 bases between. The CDR3 has 16 amino acids. The CDR3 loop reads CASSSLRPAGIDTQYF. The CDR3, as DNA: TGTGCCAGCAGTTCGCTCCGACCCGCCGGGATAGATACGCAGTATTTT.

This clone came up once. This chain connects TRBV6-5 to TRBJ1-2, with D unresolved. The V end lost 0 bases, the J end lost 2 bases, and 4 bases lay between the germline ends. The germline V gene encodes CDR1 MNHEY and CDR2 SVGAGI. The CDR3 runs to 13 residues. CDR3: CASSYSSNYGYTF. CDR3 DNA sequence: TGTGCCAGCAGTTACTCATCCAACTATGGCTACACCTTC.

The rearrangement uses TRBV19 and TRBJ2-3, with D maybe TRBD2 (6 bases). The V end lost 3 bases, the J end lost 4 bases, and 11 bases lay between the germline ends. CDR3 length equals 14 residues. Germline CDR1 and CDR2: LNHDA and SQIVND (reference sequence). The CDR3 bases are TGTGCCAGTAGTATTCGGAGGGTCGCAGATACGCAGTATTTT. It specifies CASSIRRVADTQYF.

The chain carries TRBV5-1 and TRBJ2-1; D unclear. The CDR3 length is 12 residues. Germline V lookup: CDR1 SGHRS, CDR2 YFSETQ. V shed 4 bases and J shed 7 bases, with 9 bases lying between them. CDR3 nucleotide sequence: TGCGCCAGCAGCCCGACGAGAAATGAGCAGTTCTTC. This translates into CASSPTRNEQFF.

The V call is TRBV9, the J call TRBJ1-1; perhaps TRBD1 as D (6 bases). Trimming shortened V by 0 bases and J by 2 bases, and 14 bases separated the two germline ends. The CDR3 spans 16 residues. Germline-derived CDR1 and CDR2 are SGDLS and YYNGEE. In DNA form, the CDR3 reads TGTGCCAGCAGCGTAGCTACCATACAGGGCAACACTGAAGCTTTCTTT. This translates into CASSVATIQGNTEAFF.

This sequence joins TRBV28 and TRBJ2-7; a possible D gene is TRBD1 (6 bases). The V end was cut by 7 bases, the J end by 2 bases, with 15 bases between. The CDR3 is 14 amino acids. In germline, CDR1 is MDHEN, CDR2 SYDVKM. CDR3 in DNA: TGTGCCAGCAAAACACCGGGACATACCTACGAGCAGTACTTC. It yields the protein CASKTPGHTYEQYF.

The genes are TRBV10-3 and TRBJ2-1; tentative D call: TRBD2 (6 bases). Trimming shortened V by 0 bases and J by 1 base, and 13 bases separated the two germline ends. Germline V gene sequence: CDR1 ENHRY, CDR2 SYGVKD. This CDR3 spans 17 amino acids. CDR3 in amino acids: CAISESGLASSYNEQFF. The CDR3 DNA is TGTGCCATCAGTGAGTCGGGGCTAGCGTCTTCCTACAATGAGCAGTTCTTC.

The chain combines TRBV7-9 with TRBJ2-5; 9 bases agree with TRBD2. Per germline, CDR1 SEHNR and CDR2 FQNEAQ (reference sequence). This CDR3 has 16 amino acids. With V trimmed by 8 bases and J by 3 bases, 13 bases remained unmatched. CDR3 region: CASDLGLAGVEETQYF. The CDR3 coding sequence is TGTGCCAGCGATCTCGGTTTAGCGGGAGTTGAAGAGACCCAGTACTTC. Full variable domain (rest looked up from reference TRBV7-9 and TRBJ2-5): DTGVSQNPRHKITKRGQNVTFRCDPISEHNRLYWYRQTLGQGPEFLTYFQNEAQLEKSRLLSDRFSAERPKGSFSTLEIQRTEQGDSAMYLCASDLGLAGVEETQYFGPGTRLLVL.

This clone was seen only a few times. The chain carries TRBV19 and TRBJ1-1, with D maybe TRBD1 (5 bases). CDR3 size: 11 residues. Deletions cut 8 bases from V and 4 bases from J, with 8 bases between. Germline CDR1 is LNHDA and CDR2 is SQIVND (reference sequence). CDR3 coding DNA: TGTGCCAGTGGAAGGGGCACTGAAGCTTTCTTT. Translated, it gives CASGRGTEAFF.

The chain couples TRBV28 to TRBJ2-1; 7 bases match TRBD2. CDR1 and CDR2 (germline): MDHEN, SYDVKM. The junction had 12 bases not matched to a gene; V was cut back by 5 bases and J by 5 bases. The CDR3 loop spans 16 amino acids. Written as DNA, the CDR3 is TGTGCCAGCAGTCCATCGTCGATGGGGGGGGACAATGAGCAGTTCTTC. Translated, it gives CASSPSSMGGDNEQFF.

The J gene is TRBJ2-7, the V gene TRBV5-8; TRBD1 is a possible D gene (6 bases). V was trimmed by 0 bases and J by 3 bases, leaving 13 bases between them. There are 15 residues in the CDR3. The germline V gene encodes CDR1 SGHTS and CDR2 YDEGEE. The CDR3 here is CASSLVYGTFYEQYF. CDR3 nucleotide sequence: TGTGCCAGCAGCTTGGTATATGGGACATTCTACGAGCAGTACTTC.

The V call is TRBV6-5, the J call TRBJ2-7; the match to TRBD1 covers 7 bases. J gave up 3 bases and V 4 bases, and 9 bases lay outside the gene matches. CDR3 length: 15 residues. Germline lookup yields CDR1 MNHEY and CDR2 SVGAGI. The chain's CDR3 is CASSSSPGQSYEQYF. The CDR3 DNA reads as TGTGCCAGCAGTTCCAGTCCGGGACAGAGCTACGAGCAGTACTTC.

The chain carries TRBV27 and TRBJ2-5; D might be TRBD2 (5 bases). Germline loops: CDR1 MNHEY, CDR2 SMNVEV (reference sequence). The V gene lost 5 bases and the J gene lost 5 bases, with 21 bases spanning the gap. The CDR3 sequence is 16 residues long. CDR3 residues: CASSPRAWEWRETQYF. The CDR3 coding sequence is TGTGCCAGCAGTCCCCGGGCCTGGGAATGGAGGGAGACCCAGTACTTC.

The rearrangement uses TRBV7-8 and TRBJ2-7, with D unresolved. The germline CDR1 and CDR2 sequences are SGHVS and FQNEAQ. The CDR3 has 15 residues. V lost 1 base and J lost 0, with 10 bases in between. The DNA for the CDR3 is TGTGCCAGCAGCTTAGGCACAATGAGCTCCTACGAGCAGTACTTC. It codes for CASSLGTMSSYEQYF.